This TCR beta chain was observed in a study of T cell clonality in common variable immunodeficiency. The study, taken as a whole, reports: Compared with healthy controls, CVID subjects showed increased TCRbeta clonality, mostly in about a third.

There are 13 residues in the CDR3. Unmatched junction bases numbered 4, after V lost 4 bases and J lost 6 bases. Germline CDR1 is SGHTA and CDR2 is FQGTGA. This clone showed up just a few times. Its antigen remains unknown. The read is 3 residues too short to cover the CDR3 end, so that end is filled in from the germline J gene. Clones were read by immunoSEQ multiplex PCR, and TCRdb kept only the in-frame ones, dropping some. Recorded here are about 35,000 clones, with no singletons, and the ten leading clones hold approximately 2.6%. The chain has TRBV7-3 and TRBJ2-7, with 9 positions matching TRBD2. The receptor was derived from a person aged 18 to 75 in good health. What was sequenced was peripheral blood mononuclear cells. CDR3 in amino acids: CASSYGGRAEQYF. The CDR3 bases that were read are TGTGCCAGCAGCTACGGCGGGAGGGCCGAG. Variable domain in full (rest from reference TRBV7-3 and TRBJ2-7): GAGVSQTPSNKVTEKGKYVELRCDPISGHTALYWYRQSLGQGPEFLIYFQGTGAADDSGLPNDRFFAVRPEGSVSTLKIQRTERGDSAVYLCASSYGGRAEQYFGPGTRLTVT.